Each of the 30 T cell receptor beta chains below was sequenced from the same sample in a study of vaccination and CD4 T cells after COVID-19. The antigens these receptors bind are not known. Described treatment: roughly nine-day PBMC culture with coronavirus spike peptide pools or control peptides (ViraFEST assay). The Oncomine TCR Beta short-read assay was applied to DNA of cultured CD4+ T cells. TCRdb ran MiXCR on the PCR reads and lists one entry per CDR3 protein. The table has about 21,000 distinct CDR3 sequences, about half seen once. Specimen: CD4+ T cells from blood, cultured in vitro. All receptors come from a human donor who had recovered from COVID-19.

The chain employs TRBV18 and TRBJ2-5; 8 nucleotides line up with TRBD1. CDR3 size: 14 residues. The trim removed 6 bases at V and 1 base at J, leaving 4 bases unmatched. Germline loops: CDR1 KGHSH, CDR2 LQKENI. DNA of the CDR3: TGTGCCAGCTCGGCGACAGGGGCCCAAGAGACCCAGTACTTC. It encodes CASSATGAQETQYF.

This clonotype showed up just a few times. CDR3 in amino acids: CASSLGQGRTQHF. In nucleotides, the CDR3 is TGTGCCAGCAGCTTAGGACAGGGAAGAACCCAGCATTTT. V usage is TRBV7-6 and J usage is TRBJ1-5; TRBD1 aligns across 7 bases. The CDR3 runs to 13 residues. Germline V gene data show CDR1 as SGHVS and CDR2 as FNYEAQ. Unmatched junction bases numbered 5, after V lost 1 base and J lost 11 bases.

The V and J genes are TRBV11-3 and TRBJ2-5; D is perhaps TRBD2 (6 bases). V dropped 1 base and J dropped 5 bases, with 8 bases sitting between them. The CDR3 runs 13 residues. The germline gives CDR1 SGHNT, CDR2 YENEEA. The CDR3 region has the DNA TGTGCCAGCAGCTTAGTTGGGGGGGAGACCCAGTACTTC. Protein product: CASSLVGGETQYF.

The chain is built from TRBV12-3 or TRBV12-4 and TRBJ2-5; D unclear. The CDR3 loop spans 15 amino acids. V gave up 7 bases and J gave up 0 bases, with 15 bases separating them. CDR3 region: CASKAQLGYQETQYF. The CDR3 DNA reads TGTGCCAGCAAGGCCCAATTAGGGTACCAAGAGACCCAGTACTTC.

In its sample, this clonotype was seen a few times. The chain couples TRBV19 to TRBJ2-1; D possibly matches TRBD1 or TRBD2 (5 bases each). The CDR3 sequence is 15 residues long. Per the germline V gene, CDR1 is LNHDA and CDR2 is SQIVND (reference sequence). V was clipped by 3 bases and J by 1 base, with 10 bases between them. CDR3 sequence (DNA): TGTGCCAGTAGTATCGGGACGGAGTCCTACAATGAGCAGTTCTTC. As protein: CASSIGTESYNEQFF.

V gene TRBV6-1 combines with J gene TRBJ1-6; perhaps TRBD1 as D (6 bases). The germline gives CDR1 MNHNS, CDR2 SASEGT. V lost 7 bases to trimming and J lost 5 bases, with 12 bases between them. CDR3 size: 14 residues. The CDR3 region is CASTETGHNSPLHF. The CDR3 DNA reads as TGTGCCAGCACCGAGACAGGTCATAATTCACCCCTCCACTTT.

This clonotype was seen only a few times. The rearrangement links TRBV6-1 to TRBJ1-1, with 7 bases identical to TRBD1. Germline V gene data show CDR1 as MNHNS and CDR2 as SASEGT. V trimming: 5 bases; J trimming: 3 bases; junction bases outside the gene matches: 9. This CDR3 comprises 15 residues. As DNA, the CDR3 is TGTGCCAGCAGTCGAACCGGGACAGTGGACACTGAAGCTTTCTTT. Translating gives CASSRTGTVDTEAFF.

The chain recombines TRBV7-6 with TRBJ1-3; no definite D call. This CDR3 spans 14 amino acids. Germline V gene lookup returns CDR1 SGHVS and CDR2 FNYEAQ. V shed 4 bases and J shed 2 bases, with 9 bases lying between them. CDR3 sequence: CASSWSPPGNTIYF. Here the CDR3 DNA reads TGTGCCAGCAGCTGGTCCCCCCCTGGAAACACCATATATTTT.

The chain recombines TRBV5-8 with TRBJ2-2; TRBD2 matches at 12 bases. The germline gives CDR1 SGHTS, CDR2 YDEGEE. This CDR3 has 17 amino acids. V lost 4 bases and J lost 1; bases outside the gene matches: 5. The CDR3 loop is CASSPWTSGENTGELFF. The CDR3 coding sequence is TGTGCCAGCAGCCCATGGACTAGCGGGGAGAACACCGGGGAGCTGTTTTTT.

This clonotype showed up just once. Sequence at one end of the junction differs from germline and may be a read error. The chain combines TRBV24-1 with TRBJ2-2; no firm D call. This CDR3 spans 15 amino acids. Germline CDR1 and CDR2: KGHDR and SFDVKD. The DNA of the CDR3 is TGTGCCACCAGTGATTTCACCAAGAACAGCGGGGAGCTGTTTTTT. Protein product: CATSDFTKNSGELFF.

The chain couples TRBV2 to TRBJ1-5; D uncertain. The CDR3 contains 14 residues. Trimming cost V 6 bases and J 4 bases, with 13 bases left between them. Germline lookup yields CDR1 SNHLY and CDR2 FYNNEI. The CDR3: CASSIGSSNQPQHF. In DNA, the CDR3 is TGTGCCAGCAGCATCGGCAGTTCAAATCAGCCCCAGCATTTT.

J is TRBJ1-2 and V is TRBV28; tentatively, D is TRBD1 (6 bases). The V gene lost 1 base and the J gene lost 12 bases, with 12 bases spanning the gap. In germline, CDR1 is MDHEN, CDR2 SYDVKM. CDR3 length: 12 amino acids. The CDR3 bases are TGTGCCAGCAGTTTATCCACAGGGTTCAACACCTTC. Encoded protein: CASSLSTGFNTF.

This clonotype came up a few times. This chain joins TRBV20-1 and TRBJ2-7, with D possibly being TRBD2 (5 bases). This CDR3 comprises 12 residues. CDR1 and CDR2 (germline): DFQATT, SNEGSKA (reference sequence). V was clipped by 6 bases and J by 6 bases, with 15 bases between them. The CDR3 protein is CSAGGRGREQYF. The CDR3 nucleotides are TGCAGTGCGGGCGGGCGAGGGCGCGAGCAGTACTTC.

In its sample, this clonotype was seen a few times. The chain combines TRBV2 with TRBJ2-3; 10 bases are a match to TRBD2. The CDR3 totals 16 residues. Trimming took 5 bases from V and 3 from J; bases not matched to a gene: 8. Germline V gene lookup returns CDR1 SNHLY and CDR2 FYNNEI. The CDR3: CASSLAGAGGTDTQYF. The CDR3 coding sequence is TGTGCCAGCAGTCTAGCGGGAGCAGGAGGAACAGATACGCAGTATTTT.

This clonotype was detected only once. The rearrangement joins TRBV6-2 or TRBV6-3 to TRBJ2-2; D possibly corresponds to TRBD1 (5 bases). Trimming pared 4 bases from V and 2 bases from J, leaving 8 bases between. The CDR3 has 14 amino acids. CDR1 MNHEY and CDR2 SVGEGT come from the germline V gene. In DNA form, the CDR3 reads TGTGCCAGCAGTTTCGACAGTAACACCGGGGAGCTGTTTTTT. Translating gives CASSFDSNTGELFF.

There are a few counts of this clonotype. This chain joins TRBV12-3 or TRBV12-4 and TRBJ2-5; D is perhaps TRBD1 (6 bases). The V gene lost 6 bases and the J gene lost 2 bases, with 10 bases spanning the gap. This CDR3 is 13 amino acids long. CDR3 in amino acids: CASSPGQQETQYF. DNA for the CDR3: TGTGCCAGCAGCCCTGGACAGCAAGAGACCCAGTACTTC.

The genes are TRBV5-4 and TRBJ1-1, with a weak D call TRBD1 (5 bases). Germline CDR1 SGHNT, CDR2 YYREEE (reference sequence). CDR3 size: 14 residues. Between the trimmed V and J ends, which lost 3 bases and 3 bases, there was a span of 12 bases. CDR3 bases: TGTGCCAGCAGCTCGACAGATCCCTACACTGAAGCTTTCTTT. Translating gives CASSSTDPYTEAFF.

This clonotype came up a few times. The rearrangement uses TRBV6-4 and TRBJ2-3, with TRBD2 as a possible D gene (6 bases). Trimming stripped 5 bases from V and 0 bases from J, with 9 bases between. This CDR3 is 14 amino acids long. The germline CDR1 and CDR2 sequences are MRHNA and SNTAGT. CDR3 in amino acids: CASSRGLSTDTQYF. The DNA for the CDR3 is TGTGCCAGCAGTCGAGGACTAAGCACAGATACGCAGTATTTT.

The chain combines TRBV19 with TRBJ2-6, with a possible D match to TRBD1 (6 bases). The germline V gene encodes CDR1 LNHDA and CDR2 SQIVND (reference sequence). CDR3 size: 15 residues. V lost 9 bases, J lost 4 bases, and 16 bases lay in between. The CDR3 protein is CASQQGPEGANVLTF. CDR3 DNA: TGTGCCAGCCAACAGGGTCCTGAAGGGGCCAACGTCCTGACTTTC.

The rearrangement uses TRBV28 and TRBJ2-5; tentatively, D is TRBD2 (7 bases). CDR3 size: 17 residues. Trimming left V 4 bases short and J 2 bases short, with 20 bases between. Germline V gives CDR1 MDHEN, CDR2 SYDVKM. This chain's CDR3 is CASSSPPLGGLQETQYF. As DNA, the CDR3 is TGTGCCAGCAGTTCCCCCCCCCTGGGGGGGCTGCAAGAGACCCAGTACTTC.

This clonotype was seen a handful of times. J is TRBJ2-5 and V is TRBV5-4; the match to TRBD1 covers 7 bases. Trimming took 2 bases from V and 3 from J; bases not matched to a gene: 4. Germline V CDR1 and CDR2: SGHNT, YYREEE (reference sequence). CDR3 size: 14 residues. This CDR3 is CASSFGTEEETQYF. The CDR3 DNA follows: TGTGCCAGCAGCTTCGGGACAGAAGAAGAGACCCAGTACTTC.

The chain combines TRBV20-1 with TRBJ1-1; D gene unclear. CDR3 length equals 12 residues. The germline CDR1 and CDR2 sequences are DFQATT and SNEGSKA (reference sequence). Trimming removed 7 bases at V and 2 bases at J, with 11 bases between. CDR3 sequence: CSEGGLNTEAFF. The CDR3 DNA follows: TGCAGTGAGGGCGGGCTCAACACTGAAGCTTTCTTT.

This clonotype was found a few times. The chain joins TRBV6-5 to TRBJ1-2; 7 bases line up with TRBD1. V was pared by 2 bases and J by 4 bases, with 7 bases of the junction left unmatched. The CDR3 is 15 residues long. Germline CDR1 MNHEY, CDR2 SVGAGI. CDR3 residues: CASSYGVGQFYGYTF. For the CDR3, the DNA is TGTGCCAGCAGTTACGGCGTGGGACAGTTCTATGGCTACACCTTC.

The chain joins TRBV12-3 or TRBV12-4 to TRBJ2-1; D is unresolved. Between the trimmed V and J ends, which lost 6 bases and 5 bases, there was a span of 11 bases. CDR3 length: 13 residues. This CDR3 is CASRPSGDNEQFF. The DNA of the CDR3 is TGTGCCAGCAGACCCTCAGGAGACAATGAGCAGTTCTTC.

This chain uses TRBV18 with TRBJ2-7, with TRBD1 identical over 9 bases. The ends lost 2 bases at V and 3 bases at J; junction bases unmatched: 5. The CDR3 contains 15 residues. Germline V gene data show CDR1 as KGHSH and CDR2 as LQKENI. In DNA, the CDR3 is TGTGCCAGCTCACCAAACTGGGACAGGGTCTACGAGCAGTACTTC. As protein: CASSPNWDRVYEQYF.

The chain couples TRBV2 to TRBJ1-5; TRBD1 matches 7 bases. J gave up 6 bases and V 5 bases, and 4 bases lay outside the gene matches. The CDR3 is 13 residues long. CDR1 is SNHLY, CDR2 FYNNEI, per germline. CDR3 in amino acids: CASSQQGTQPQHF. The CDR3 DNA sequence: TGTGCCAGCAGTCAACAGGGGACTCAGCCCCAGCATTTT.

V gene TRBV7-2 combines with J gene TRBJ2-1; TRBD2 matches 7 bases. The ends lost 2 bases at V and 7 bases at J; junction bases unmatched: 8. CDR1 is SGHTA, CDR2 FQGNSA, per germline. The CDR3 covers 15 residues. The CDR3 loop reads CASSLQLANGNEQFF. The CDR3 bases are TGTGCCAGCAGCTTACAACTAGCGAATGGAAATGAGCAGTTCTTC.

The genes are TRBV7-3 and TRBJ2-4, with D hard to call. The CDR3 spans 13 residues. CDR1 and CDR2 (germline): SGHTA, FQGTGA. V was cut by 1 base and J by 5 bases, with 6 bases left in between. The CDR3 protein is CASSLRPQNIQYF. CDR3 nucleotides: TGTGCCAGCAGCTTAAGACCTCAAAACATTCAGTACTTC. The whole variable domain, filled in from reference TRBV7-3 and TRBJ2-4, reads GAGVSQTPSNKVTEKGKYVELRCDPISGHTALYWYRQSLGQGPEFLIYFQGTGAADDSGLPNDRFFAVRPEGSVSTLKIQRTERGDSAVYLCASSLRPQNIQYFGAGTRLSVL.

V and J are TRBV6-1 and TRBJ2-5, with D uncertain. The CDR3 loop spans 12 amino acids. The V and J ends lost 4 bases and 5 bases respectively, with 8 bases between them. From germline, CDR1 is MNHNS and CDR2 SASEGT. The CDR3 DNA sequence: TGTGCCAGCAGTGCCCCGAGGGAGACCCAGTACTTC. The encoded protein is CASSAPRETQYF.

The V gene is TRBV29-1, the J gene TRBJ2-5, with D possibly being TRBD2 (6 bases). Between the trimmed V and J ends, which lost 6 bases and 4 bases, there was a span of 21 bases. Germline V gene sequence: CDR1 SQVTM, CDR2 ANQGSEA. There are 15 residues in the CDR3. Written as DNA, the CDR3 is TGCAGCGTGGCTTGGAGGGCTCGAGGAGGAGAGACCCAGTACTTC. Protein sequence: CSVAWRARGGETQYF.